A selection of T cell receptor beta chains follows, all from one sample in a study of CD8 T cells in Susac syndrome. From the immunoSEQ multiplex PCR reads, TCRdb called clonotypes with MiXCR, one entry per CDR3 protein. The repertoire has 77,000 or so distinct CDR3 sequences, around 93% of them found once; the top ten carry approximately 0.52%. Material for sequencing was CD4+ T cells from PBMCs. The receptors stem from a human donor with Susac syndrome. The CDR3 runs from the conserved cysteine through the conserved F or W. D genes are given only for firm matches. Size tells how often a clone was seen (once, few, many) or the class of an expanded clone, and some rows leave it out.

abundance	d_gene	v_gene	j_gene	CDR3nt	CDR3aa
-	-	TRBV29-1	TRBJ2-3	TGCAGCGTTGGAGAAGTGGGACTCACAGATACGCAGTATTTT	CSVGEVGLTDTQYF
-	TRBD1	TRBV20-1	TRBJ2-2	TGCAGTGCTGGTACAGGGGGCGGAAGGAACACCGGGGAGCTGTTTTTT	CSAGTGGGRNTGELFF
few	-	TRBV6-1	TRBJ2-5	TGTGCCAGCAGTTTCCGGGCCCAAGAGACCCAGTACTTC	CASSFRAQETQYF
-	TRBD2	TRBV6-6	TRBJ2-1	TGTGCCAGCGGTAGCGGGGGGACCAATGAGCAGTTCTTC	CASGSGGTNEQFF
-	-	TRBV5-1	TRBJ2-1	TGCGCCAGCAGCTTGGAGACAGGGAGGTCTGAGCAGTTCTTC	CASSLETGRSEQFF
-	TRBD2	TRBV9	TRBJ2-1	TGTGCCAGCAGCAACCGGGCGGTAGCGGGAGTGGATGAGCAGTTCTTC	CASSNRAVAGVDEQFF
-	-	TRBV5-1	TRBJ1-4	TGCGCCAGCAGCTTGGCGGCGGGGACAACTAATGAAAAACTGTTTTTT	CASSLAAGTTNEKLFF
-	TRBD1	TRBV20-1	TRBJ2-4	TGCAGTGCATCGACAGGGTCGTCAAAAAACATTCAGTACTTC	CSASTGSSKNIQYF
-	-	TRBV12-3/TRBV12-4	TRBJ1-1	TGTGCCAGCCTCTCAAGAGGCATGAACACTGAAGCTTTCTTT	CASLSRGMNTEAFF
-	TRBD2	TRBV20-1	TRBJ2-1	TGCAGTGCCCCCCATTCTAGCGGGTATTACAATGAGCAGTTCTTC	CSAPHSSGYYNEQFF
-	TRBD2	TRBV19	TRBJ2-7	TGTGCCAGTAGCAAAGCGGGAGGGCCGTACGAGCAGTACTTC	CASSKAGGPYEQYF
-	-	TRBV20-1	TRBJ1-2	TGCAGTGCTAGAGATCGTGTGGGAGATGGCTACACCTTC	CSARDRVGDGYTF
-	-	TRBV13	TRBJ2-5	TGTGCCAGCAGCATAGACAGGCAAGAGACCCAGTACTTC	CASSIDRQETQYF
-	TRBD1	TRBV7-2	TRBJ2-7	TGTGCCAGCAGCTTATCCGGGACAGTGACCTACGAGCAGTACTTC	CASSLSGTVTYEQYF
-	-	TRBV5-6	TRBJ1-5	TGTGCCAGCAGCCCAAACGCAGGGAGACACAATCAGCCCCAGCATTTT	CASSPNAGRHNQPQHF
-	-	TRBV6-5	TRBJ1-5	TGTGCCAGCAGTTACTCGATCGGGACGGTTTCCAATCAGCCCCAGCATTTT	CASSYSIGTVSNQPQHF
-	-	TRBV4-2	TRBJ2-4	TGTGCCAGCAGCCAACCTACAGGGACCAAAAACATTCAGTACTTC	CASSQPTGTKNIQYF
-	-	TRBV5-6	TRBJ2-3	TGTGCCAGCAGCTTGGGGGTTAGCGGCCATTCTAATACGCAGTATTTT	CASSLGVSGHSNTQYF
-	-	TRBV27	TRBJ2-6	TGTGCCAGCAGTTTTCTCTCTGGGGCCAACGTCCTGACTTTC	CASSFLSGANVLTF
-	TRBD1	TRBV6-1	TRBJ1-2	TGTGCCAGCAGTGAAACGGGGACAGCCGCCTATGGCTACACCTTC	CASSETGTAAYGYTF
-	-	TRBV30	TRBJ1-5	TGTGCCTTAGGCGGGGGTAGCAATCAGCCCCAGCATTTT	CALGGGSNQPQHF
-	-	TRBV6-5	TRBJ2-7	TGTGCCAGCAGTTGGGCCGGGCATATGGGTACCTACGAGCAGTACTTC	CASSWAGHMGTYEQYF
few	-	TRBV7-9	TRBJ2-3	TGTGCCAGCAGCCCTGGGGGGACAGATACGCAGTATTTT	CASSPGGTDTQYF
-	-	TRBV30	TRBJ1-4	TGTGCCTGGAGTGTAAGGACCCCAGCTAATGAAAAACTGTTTTTT	CAWSVRTPANEKLFF
-	TRBD2	TRBV20-1	TRBJ2-5	TGCAGTGCTATCTCCGCGGGGGATGAGACCCAGTACTTC	CSAISAGDETQYF
once	-	TRBV5-4	TRBJ2-2	TGTGCCAGCAGCTCACGGACAGTCTTAACCGGGGAGCTGTTTTTT	CASSSRTVLTGELFF